Reported below is one TCR beta chain. Its specificity is not known. Germline V gives CDR1 MNHEY, CDR2 SMNVEV (reference sequence). This CDR3 has 13 residues. With 5 bases removed from V and 6 bases from J, the gap between germline ends came to 14 bases. Sequencing was performed with immunoSEQ multiplex PCR; in TCRdb, only in-frame clones are kept and a portion is missing. Of a few hundred thousand clones listed, about 83% were seen once; the top ten hold about 7.1%. These data are taken from a study of Ad26.COV2.S vaccination and SARS-CoV-2 variants. Study-wide context: The donor was enrolled in the Ad26.COV2.S arm of the COV1001 trial.

Treatment denoted: some 20 received Ad26.COV2.S at low or high dose, single or two shots; 5 received placebo; per-sample allocation not given. Each sample was drawn 63 days after the first injection (of vaccine or placebo). Findings of the study overall: Comparable non-spike TCR breadth was observed in vaccine and placebo recipients. Quantification of TCR breadth and depth may have yielded underestimates of total T cell responses.

This receptor was identified in a person aged 18-65 years who received the Ad26.COV2.S COVID-19 vaccine or a placebo. The chain recombines TRBV27 with TRBJ2-7, with D possibly matching TRBD1 (6 bases). Specimen: peripheral blood, collected in a trial of Ad26.COV2.S vaccine versus placebo. The CDR3 sequence is CASSPTGFLEQYF. CDR3 DNA: TGTGCCAGCAGTCCAACAGGGTTCCTCGAGCAGTACTTC.